A single sample is the source of the 28 T cell receptor beta chains below, sequenced in a study of monozygotic twins with inflammatory bowel disease (dated by TCRdb to between 2018 and 2021). The method was 5' RACE. Sequencing relied on an Illumina HiSeq 2500. Based on TCRdb reprocessing of the reads, there is one entry per CDR3 protein sequence, and DNA is missing. The sample's clone listing holds fewer than 200,000 distinct CDR3 sequences. The top ten clones comprise 2.4% of the sample. Sequenced sample: blood. Source of these receptors: a human donor with ulcerative colitis or Crohn's disease, or a healthy co-twin of an affected twin (not recorded which).

V and J are TRBV9 and TRBJ2-5; absent DNA, TCRdb's TRBD1 call cannot be checked. The CDR3 extends over 15 amino acids. Looked up from germline, CDR1 is SGDLS and CDR2 is YYNGEE. The CDR3 loop is CASSATGTGTETQYF.

The V call is TRBV4-2, the J call TRBJ1-5; the D call of TRBD1 rests on TCRdb alone, since no DNA is present to check it. Germline-derived CDR1 and CDR2 are LGHNA and YNFKEQ. This CDR3 is built from 14 residues. CDR3 residues: CASSQGTIDQPQHF.

CDR3 protein: CASSYGGLAGYEQYF. The chain employs TRBV6-5 and TRBJ2-7; with no DNA, the TCRdb D assignment of TRBD2 cannot be verified. The CDR3 consists of 15 residues. The germline V gene has CDR1 MNHEY and CDR2 SVGAGI.

This sequence joins TRBV5-1 and TRBJ2-5; TCRdb proposes TRBD2, but this gene call is untestable without DNA. The CDR3 length is 15 residues. Germline values: CDR1 SGHRS, CDR2 YFSETQ. CDR3 amino acids: CASSPPGLAEETQYF.

The rearrangement joins TRBV20-1 to TRBJ2-7. Per the germline V gene, CDR1 is DFQATT and CDR2 is SNEGSKA (reference sequence). The length of the CDR3 is 12 residues. CDR3 sequence: CSAEVGVYEQYF.

The rearrangement links TRBV20-1 to TRBJ2-7; the D call from TCRdb, TRBD1, cannot be confirmed without DNA. Germline-derived CDR1 and CDR2 are DFQATT and SNEGSKA (reference sequence). The CDR3 length is 16 residues. CDR3 amino acids: CSARDPQGPLGYEQYF.

This chain joins TRBV20-1 and TRBJ2-7; the D call from TCRdb, TRBD2, cannot be confirmed without DNA. Per the germline V gene, CDR1 is DFQATT and CDR2 is SNEGSKA (reference sequence). The CDR3 extends over 16 amino acids. The CDR3 loop reads CSARGLGLAGAYEQYF.

The V and J genes are TRBV6-5 and TRBJ2-7; the TCRdb call, TRBD1, lacks DNA for checking. Germline assignment: CDR1 MNHEY and CDR2 SVGAGI. CDR3 size: 14 residues. Here the CDR3 reads CASSLGGRLYEQYF.

V gene TRBV5-1 combines with J gene TRBJ1-1; the TCRdb D gene call, TRBD1, has no DNA to confirm it. The CDR3 runs 18 residues. CDR1 is SGHRS, CDR2 YFSETQ, per germline. The CDR3 region is CASSLPVGQPGLNTEAFF. The variable domain in full, with the rest retrieved from reference TRBV5-1 and TRBJ1-1, is KAGVTQTPRYLIKTRGQQVTLSCSPISGHRSVSWYQQTPGQGLQFLFEYFSETQRNKGNFPGRFSGRQFSNSRSEMNVSTLELGDSALYLCASSLPVGQPGLNTEAFFGQGTRLTVV.

The V call is TRBV4-2, the J call TRBJ2-1; checking the TCRdb D call of TRBD2 is not possible without DNA. The CDR3 has 18 residues. Germline V lookup: CDR1 LGHNA, CDR2 YNFKEQ. Here the CDR3 reads CASSQENHLAGGGDEQFF.

The CDR3 spells CASSYAGGTQETQYF. The V and J genes are TRBV6-5 and TRBJ2-5; TCRdb reports TRBD2, a call that lacks DNA to check it against. Germline CDR1 MNHEY, CDR2 SVGAGI. The CDR3 is 15 residues long.

V is TRBV2 and J is TRBJ2-7. The CDR3 has 13 amino acids. Germline V CDR1 and CDR2: SNHLY, FYNNEI. The CDR3 sequence: CASSDRKLYEQYF.

The rearrangement links TRBV29-1 to TRBJ2-1; TCRdb returns TRBD1, unconfirmable since there is no DNA. The CDR3 runs 13 residues. Germline V CDR1 and CDR2: SQVTM, ANQGSEA. The CDR3 sequence: CSVDYVGAVEQFF.

The gene calls are TRBV20-1 and TRBJ1-1. The CDR3 covers 14 residues. Germline CDR1 is DFQATT and CDR2 is SNEGSKA (reference sequence). The CDR3 sequence is CSASPPGAGTEAFF.

The V and J genes are TRBV2 and TRBJ1-1. The CDR3 runs 18 residues. The germline V gene has CDR1 SNHLY and CDR2 FYNNEI. CDR3 residues: CASSEWRGGTRMNTEAFF.

The chain combines TRBV18 with TRBJ2-1; the TCRdb D gene call, TRBD1, has no DNA to confirm it. This CDR3 region has 15 residues. The germline gives CDR1 KGHSH, CDR2 LQKENI. The CDR3 reads CASSPGGGPLDEQFF.

The chain couples TRBV5-1 to TRBJ2-3; TCRdb names TRBD1, which stays unverified in the absence of DNA. Germline V lookup: CDR1 SGHRS, CDR2 YFSETQ. The CDR3 contains 15 residues. The CDR3 reads CASSQEGGWTDTQYF.

The V gene is TRBV12-5, the J gene TRBJ1-1; the TCRdb D gene call, TRBD1, has no DNA to confirm it. The CDR3 sequence is 16 residues long. Germline V gives CDR1 LGHNT, CDR2 FRNRAP. The chain's CDR3 is CASGLVVRRQGAEAFF.

The rearrangement joins TRBV4-2 to TRBJ2-3; the TCRdb call, TRBD1, lacks DNA for checking. The CDR3 contains 16 residues. CDR1 is LGHNA and CDR2 is YNFKEQ in the germline V gene. The CDR3 sequence is CASSQMDRGRTDTQYF.

This chain links TRBV27 with TRBJ2-7; TCRdb reports TRBD1, a call that lacks DNA to check it against. The CDR3 totals 15 residues. Germline assignment: CDR1 MNHEY and CDR2 SMNVEV (reference sequence). The CDR3: CASSSWTGAGSKQYF.

The chain is built from TRBV9 and TRBJ1-5. The CDR3 has 15 amino acids. CDR1 is SGDLS and CDR2 is YYNGEE in the germline V gene. This CDR3 is CASSVGGVSNQPQHF.

The V call is TRBV19, the J call TRBJ2-1; no DNA is available, so the TRBD1 call from TCRdb remains unchecked. From germline, CDR1 is LNHDA and CDR2 SQIVND (reference sequence). This CDR3 is built from 13 residues. The CDR3 protein is CASSIGTSDEQFF. The complete variable domain, with remaining parts taken from reference TRBV19 and TRBJ2-1, reads DGGITQSPKYLFRKEGQNVTLSCEQNLNHDAMYWYRQDPGQGLRLIYYSQIVNDFQKGDIAEGYSVSREKKESFPLTVTSAQKNPTAFYLCASSIGTSDEQFFGPGTRLTVL.

This chain uses TRBV5-6 with TRBJ1-1. Germline V gene sequence: CDR1 SGHDT, CDR2 YYEEEE. The CDR3 is 14 amino acids. The CDR3 protein is CASTSDATNTEAFF.

The chain has TRBV15 and TRBJ2-5; no DNA is available, so the TRBD1 call from TCRdb remains unchecked. This CDR3 comprises 16 residues. Germline CDR1 reads LNHNV; CDR2 reads YYDKDF (reference sequence). This chain's CDR3 is CATSSRGGRRQETQYF. The full variable domain, in which reference TRBV15 and TRBJ2-5 provide the parts outside the CDR3, is DAMVIQNPRYQVTQFGKPVTLSCSQTLNHNVMYWYQQKSSQAPKLLFHYYDKDFNNEADTPDNFQSRRPNTSFCFLDIRSPGLGDTAMYLCATSSRGGRRQETQYFGPGTRLLVL.

V usage is TRBV7-9 and J usage is TRBJ2-7. This CDR3 spans 15 amino acids. Germline V CDR1 and CDR2: SEHNR, FQNEAQ (reference sequence). The chain's CDR3 is CASSFRQPHSYEQYF.

The chain combines TRBV28 with TRBJ1-4. This CDR3 comprises 14 residues. Germline V lookup: CDR1 MDHEN, CDR2 SYDVKM. CDR3 region: CASSFIATNEKLFF.

V usage is TRBV5-1 and J usage is TRBJ2-6; TCRdb calls TRBD1, which cannot be checked without DNA. The CDR3 is 18 residues long. Germline V gene sequence: CDR1 SGHRS, CDR2 YFSETQ. The CDR3 sequence is CASSVGRQIHSGANVLTF.

This chain connects TRBV28 to TRBJ2-3; the D call of TRBD2 rests on TCRdb alone, since no DNA is present to check it. Germline CDR1 is MDHEN and CDR2 is SYDVKM. CDR3 size: 16 residues. CDR3 sequence reads: CASSDGLAGGTDTQYF.